Listed below are T cell receptor beta chains from one sample, sequenced in a study of T cell repertoires in cytomegalovirus infection. Their antigens are not known. MiXCR, applied by TCRdb to the reads, yields one record per CDR3 protein. The sample consists of approximately 990,000 distinct CDR3 sequences, roughly a third of them appearing once. The sequenced sample was cultured CD8+ T cells from PBMCs, obtained from culture after CMV antigen stimulation. The receptor source for this set is a human donor in good health (CMV status not recorded). Some clones in this sample may be carry-over from other donors' samples. The CDR3 runs from the conserved cysteine through the conserved F or W. The D gene is left open where the match is weak. A clone size is listed for some rows: how often the clone was seen (once, few, many), or a class if it is expanded.

j_call clone_size d_call v_call cdr3_nt cdr3_aa
TRBJ2-5 NA NA TRBV27 TGTGCCAGCAGTTTGGTCTATGGTCTGTCTTCGACGTCCCAAGAGACCCAGTACTTC CASSLVYGLSSTSQETQYF
TRBJ2-3 few TRBD1 TRBV2 TGTGCCAGCAGTAGCCGGGACAGGTGGTCGGATACGCAGTATTTT CASSSRDRWSDTQYF
TRBJ1-3 few NA TRBV10-3 TGTGCCATCAGTGAGAGAGATGGGGCAGTGCCCCTAAACACCATATATTTT CAISERDGAVPLNTIYF
TRBJ1-2 many NA TRBV7-9 TGTGCCAGCAGCTTAAATGGGGGAGGCTACACCTTC CASSLNGGGYTF
TRBJ1-1 many NA TRBV7-8 TGTGCCAGCAGCTTAGTTTTGGCGGCGTCCGGACCGGACGGGGCTTTCTTT CASSLVLAASGPDGAFF
TRBJ2-3 NA NA TRBV6-1 TGTGCCAGCAGTTACCGGTCGGGTGGCGGGGTCACCACCCGCACAGATACGCAGTATTTT CASSYRSGGGVTTRTDTQYF
TRBJ1-1 NA NA TRBV19 TGTGCCAGTAGGATGAGGGCAGGACGGCACACTGAAGCTTTCTTT CASRMRAGRHTEAFF
TRBJ1-5 NA NA TRBV12-3/TRBV12-4 TGTGCCAGCAGTTTCATCAACAGGCTTCCGTATCAGCCCCAGCATTTT CASSFINRLPYQPQHF
TRBJ2-7 many TRBD2 TRBV7-2 TGTGCCAGCAGCTTCCGACTAGCGGGGGGTGTATACTACGAGCAGTACTTC CASSFRLAGGVYYEQYF
TRBJ1-2 few TRBD1 TRBV12-3/TRBV12-4 TGTGCCAGCAGGGGACCACAGGGGGCGAACTATGGCTACACCTTC CASRGPQGANYGYTF
TRBJ1-2 few TRBD1 TRBV4-1 TGCGCCAGCAGCCCCTTGGACAGGAACCTCGAAGGCTACACCTTC CASSPLDRNLEGYTF
TRBJ2-3 few TRBD1 TRBV7-9 TGTGCCAGCAGCTTACCTGACAGGGTTCCAGATACGCAGTATTTT CASSLPDRVPDTQYF
TRBJ1-5 many NA TRBV7-9 TGTGCCAGCAGCTTTGAGGGGCAGCCCCAGCATTTT CASSFEGQPQHF
TRBJ2-7 NA TRBD1 TRBV7-9 TGTGCCAGCAGCGGCGCGGGACAGGGGGCCCACGAGCAGTACTTC CASSGAGQGAHEQYF
TRBJ1-1 NA TRBD1 TRBV5-4 TGTGCCAGCAGCTTGGGAGGGACAGGGGCCGGGAACACTGAAGCTTTCTTT CASSLGGTGAGNTEAFF
TRBJ1-5 NA TRBD1 TRBV7-9 TGTGCCAGCAGCGCCGGGACAGGGTTTCAGCCCCAGCATTTT CASSAGTGFQPQHF
TRBJ2-5 many NA TRBV19 TGTGCCAGTACTCAGGCAGGGGAAGAGACCCAGTACTTC CASTQAGEETQYF
TRBJ1-2 NA NA TRBV6-6 TGTGCCAACAGTCACCATCGGGGGGCCTACACCTTC CANSHHRGAYTF
TRBJ2-1 NA TRBD2 TRBV20-1 TGCAGTGCTCCGGGACTAGCTTTCTACAATGAGCAGTTCTTC CSAPGLAFYNEQFF
TRBJ1-1 NA NA TRBV19 TGTGCCAGTAGTATTACGGCGCGGTGGACTGAAGCTTTCTTT CASSITARWTEAFF
TRBJ2-1 once NA TRBV14 TGTGCCAGCAGCCAAGATTGGAGGGGGACGCAGTACAATGAGCAGTTCTTC CASSQDWRGTQYNEQFF
TRBJ2-3 NA TRBD1 TRBV3-1 TGTGCCAGCAGCCAAGCGGGACAGGGGGCATCGCAGTATTTT CASSQAGQGASQYF